These 20 T cell receptor beta chains were sequenced from one sample in a study of blood T cell repertoires in COVID-19. Clones were read by immunoSEQ multiplex PCR, and TCRdb kept only the in-frame ones, dropping some. The sample has approximately 240,000 clones, around 82% seen once. The specimen sequenced was peripheral blood. These receptors were obtained from a woman of 80 years or more with active or convalescent COVID-19.

In nucleotides, the CDR3 is TGTGCCAGTAGTAGACCGACAGGGATTAACTATGGCTACACCTTC. Amino acids: CASSRPTGINYGYTF. The J gene is TRBJ1-2, the V gene TRBV19; 7 nucleotides match TRBD1. Germline V gene data show CDR1 as LNHDA and CDR2 as SQIVND (reference sequence). The CDR3 extends over 15 amino acids. J lost 1 base, V lost 4 bases, and 6 bases had no gene match.

The chain joins TRBV28 to TRBJ2-7; 7 bases are shared with TRBD1. The germline V gene encodes CDR1 MDHEN and CDR2 SYDVKM. V lost 8 bases to trimming and J lost 3 bases; unmatched junction nucleotides: 10. This CDR3 comprises 14 residues. CDR3 DNA sequence: TGTGCCAGCTTAAACCGGGACAGAGTCTACGAGCAGTACTTC. Its translation: CASLNRDRVYEQYF.

The rearrangement joins TRBV18 to TRBJ2-7; 7 nucleotides agree with TRBD1. The CDR3 covers 13 residues. Trimming removed 6 bases from V and 3 bases from J; junction bases left unmatched: 5. Looked up from germline, CDR1 is KGHSH and CDR2 is LQKENI. The DNA for the CDR3 is TGTGCCAGCTCCCGTGGGACAGACTACGAGCAGTACTTC. Its protein is CASSRGTDYEQYF.

V gene TRBV12-3 or TRBV12-4 combines with J gene TRBJ2-5; D is possibly TRBD1 (6 bases). This CDR3 comprises 13 residues. Trimming pared 2 bases from V and 5 bases from J, leaving 9 bases between. Written as DNA, the CDR3 is TGTGCCAGCAGTTTAAGGGGGTCGGAGACCCAGTACTTC. This codes for CASSLRGSETQYF.

The chain employs TRBV2 and TRBJ1-1, with TRBD1 as a possible D gene (6 bases). The CDR3 is 12 residues long. Looked up from germline, CDR1 is SNHLY and CDR2 is FYNNEI. V lost 9 bases and J lost 4, with 12 bases in between. This chain's CDR3 is CARTGLGTEAFF. CDR3 sequence (DNA): TGTGCCAGAACAGGGTTGGGCACTGAAGCTTTCTTT.

The chain couples TRBV4-2 to TRBJ2-5, with TRBD1 identical over 9 bases. The length of the CDR3 is 15 residues. The V gene end was trimmed by 4 bases and the J gene end by 3 bases; junction bases not matched to a gene: 6. The germline V gene encodes CDR1 LGHNA and CDR2 YNFKEQ. The DNA of the CDR3 is TGTGCCAGCAGCCGAACAGGGGGCGAAGAAGAGACCCAGTACTTC. The encoded protein is CASSRTGGEEETQYF.

This chain uses TRBV11-2 with TRBJ2-5; 11 nucleotides align to TRBD2. This CDR3 has 18 residues. Germline V gene lookup returns CDR1 SGHAT and CDR2 FQNNGV. Trimming cost V 1 base and J 2 bases; bases outside gene matches: 9. CDR3 loop: CASSLGLAGGLIQETQYF. In nucleotides, the CDR3 is TGTGCCAGCAGCTTAGGCCTAGCGGGGGGTCTGATACAAGAGACCCAGTACTTC.

The rearrangement links TRBV5-1 to TRBJ1-1; D is unresolved. This CDR3 is 18 amino acids long. Germline values: CDR1 SGHRS, CDR2 YFSETQ. Trimming removed 0 bases from V and 6 bases from J, with 24 bases in between. Here the CDR3 DNA reads TGCGCCAGCAGCTTGGTTGGTGGGAGCGTGGGTGTTAGCGCTGAAGCTTTCTTT. It specifies CASSLVGGSVGVSAEAFF.

V and J are TRBV4-1 and TRBJ1-5; 7 bases align to TRBD1. This CDR3 comprises 18 residues. V lost 0 bases, J lost 0 bases, and 8 bases stayed unmatched. Germline values: CDR1 MGHRA, CDR2 YSYEKL. This CDR3 is CASSQDPGTAYSNQPQHF. The CDR3 coding sequence is TGCGCCAGCAGCCAAGATCCGGGGACAGCCTATAGCAATCAGCCCCAGCATTTT.

The V call is TRBV6-5, the J call TRBJ1-2, with 10 positions matching TRBD1. Trimming took 6 bases from V and 4 from J; bases not matched to a gene: 8. The V gene's germline CDR1 is MNHEY and CDR2 SVGAGI. This CDR3 is 15 amino acids long. CDR3: CASSNGQGGFYGYTF. CDR3 DNA sequence: TGTGCCAGCAGCAACGGACAGGGGGGCTTCTATGGCTACACCTTC.

The rearrangement uses TRBV11-2 and TRBJ2-7, with D possibly matching TRBD2 (6 bases). Germline V lookup: CDR1 SGHAT, CDR2 FQNNGV. V shed 2 bases and J shed 2 bases, with 13 bases lying between them. This CDR3 has 15 amino acids. CDR3 in amino acids: CASSLTLADTYEQYF. CDR3 sequence (DNA): TGTGCCAGCAGCTTAACCTTAGCGGACACCTACGAGCAGTACTTC.

This clone has only one observation. This chain connects TRBV10-3 to TRBJ1-2, with 9 bases identical to TRBD1. The CDR3 spans 13 residues. V shed 6 bases and J 4 bases; nucleotides not matched to a gene: 3. Germline V gene sequence: CDR1 ENHRY, CDR2 SYGVKD. CDR3 in amino acids: CAISTGGTYGYTF. CDR3 bases: TGTGCCATCAGCACAGGGGGCACCTATGGCTACACCTTC.

This rearrangement joins TRBV18 to TRBJ2-1, with D possibly TRBD1 on 6 matching bases. This CDR3 spans 15 amino acids. V shed 6 bases and J shed 4 bases, with 16 bases lying between them. Germline assignment: CDR1 KGHSH and CDR2 LQKENI. CDR3 sequence (DNA): TGTGCCAGCTCCCCAGATACAGGGAAATACAATGAGCAGTTCTTC. This gives the protein CASSPDTGKYNEQFF.

V and J are TRBV24-1 and TRBJ1-5; D remains ambiguous. Germline loops: CDR1 KGHDR, CDR2 SFDVKD. V was trimmed by 7 bases and J by 4 bases, leaving 7 bases between them. This CDR3 spans 12 amino acids. The CDR3 sequence is CATSQENQPQHF. Written as DNA, the CDR3 is TGTGCCACCAGCCAGGAAAATCAGCCCCAGCATTTT.

This CDR3 reads CASSLRVAEQFF. CDR3 DNA: TGTGCCAGCAGCCTCCGGGTAGCGGAGCAGTTCTTC. This chain connects TRBV28 to TRBJ2-1, with D perhaps matching TRBD2 (5 bases). V was shortened by 6 bases and J by 10 bases, with 13 bases between the two germline ends. Germline V gene sequence: CDR1 MDHEN, CDR2 SYDVKM. This CDR3 spans 12 amino acids.

This clone came up once. The chain has TRBV30 and TRBJ1-4, with TRBD1 as a possible D gene (6 bases). The CDR3 totals 16 residues. Germline V gene data show CDR1 as GTSNPN and CDR2 as SVGIG (reference sequence). Trimming removed 3 bases at V and 0 bases at J, with 14 bases between. The chain's CDR3 is CAWRPGTPSTNEKLFF. In DNA form, the CDR3 reads TGTGCCTGGAGGCCCGGGACACCATCAACTAATGAAAAACTGTTTTTT. The full variable domain, rest sourced from reference TRBV30 and TRBJ1-4, is SQTIHQWPATLVQPVGSPLSLECTVEGTSNPNLYWYRQAAGRGLQLLFYSVGIGQISSEVPQNLSASRPQDRQFILSSKKLLLSDSGFYLCAWRPGTPSTNEKLFFGSGTQLSVL.

The CDR3 region is CASSLDSGLTEAFF. In DNA form, the CDR3 reads TGTGCCAGCTCTCTGGACAGTGGGCTCACTGAAGCTTTCTTT. The chain combines TRBV18 with TRBJ1-1, with D possibly matching TRBD1 (6 bases). The length of the CDR3 is 14 residues. Per germline, CDR1 KGHSH and CDR2 LQKENI. V lost 6 bases and J lost 4, with 15 bases in between.

This clone appeared once. The chain links TRBV6-1 to TRBJ1-2; 8 positions agree with TRBD1. The J segment lost 8 bases and the V segment lost 3 bases, leaving 5 bases of the junction unmatched. This CDR3 spans 13 amino acids. Germline V gene data show CDR1 as MNHNS and CDR2 as SASEGT. CDR3 in DNA: TGTGCCAGCAGTGAGCAACAGGGGGAGGGCTACACCTTC. Protein: CASSEQQGEGYTF.

This rearrangement joins TRBV28 to TRBJ1-2, with D maybe TRBD1 (5 bases). Trimming shortened V by 3 bases and J by 4 bases, and 18 bases separated the two germline ends. From germline, CDR1 is MDHEN and CDR2 SYDVKM. The CDR3 covers 16 residues. The CDR3 is CASSLPVPTAFYGYTF. The CDR3 bases are TGTGCCAGCAGTTTGCCCGTCCCGACAGCCTTCTATGGCTACACCTTC.

On this clone itself: The same CDR3 arises from other DNA sequences in this sample as well. The gene calls are TRBV5-1 and TRBJ1-2; the D is unclear. CDR3 length: 13 amino acids. The V end was cut by 1 base, the J end by 1 base, with 5 bases between. Per germline, CDR1 SGHRS and CDR2 YFSETQ. The CDR3 DNA reads TGCGCCAGCAGCTTGTCGGGTAACTATGGCTACACCTTC. This translates into CASSLSGNYGYTF.